The present T cell receptor beta chain was sequenced within a study of cytomegalovirus exposure and HLA in healthy donors. This CDR3 spans 15 amino acids. Germline CDR1 and CDR2: LGHNA and YNFKEQ. Trimming left V 0 bases short and J 7 bases short, with 12 bases between. Turning to this clone: What it recognizes is unknown.

Primers included in the PCR were 60 Vbeta and 13 Jbeta primers. The repertoire was sequenced with immunoSEQ multiplex PCR; TCRdb's copy has only in-frame clones and lacks some. The data show more than 110,000 clones, around 80% seen once. Study-level findings and limits: What a later analysis reportedly showed was that an Asian-associated ancestry cluster had fewer N-insertions than the approximately 700-donor mean. An analysis that was carried out later associated 15,000 to 20,000 TCR beta sequences with HLA alleles at 0.05 false discovery rate. More clonal expansion characterized HLA-associated TCR beta chains than equally common others in a later analysis.

The J gene is TRBJ2-2, the V gene TRBV4-2, with D possibly matching TRBD1 (6 bases). Sequencing input: PBMCs. The TCR originated in a man aged 25-45 years in good health and CMV-seropositive. DNA for the CDR3: TGTGCCAGCAGCCAAGATCGGACAGTGGGCGGGGAGCTGTTTTTT. Its translation: CASSQDRTVGGELFF.